This T cell receptor beta chain was profiled in a study of graft-versus-host responses after intestinal transplantation. In regard to this clone: Its specificity is unknown.

Repertoires were generated with immunoSEQ multiplex PCR, while TCRdb's copy carries only in-frame clones and drops some. The sample carries some 81,000 clones, approximately 88% recorded once. The sample was unstimulated CD4+ T cells sorted from spleen or lymph node cells, taken before intestinal transplant. This sequence was found in a human donor who received an intestinal transplant.

Here the CDR3 DNA reads TGTGCCAGCAGCTTGTTGACTACCTACGAGCAGTACTTC. It yields the protein CASSLLTTYEQYF. The gene calls are TRBV5-6 and TRBJ2-7, with a tentative D call TRBD2 (5 bases). The CDR3 is 13 amino acids. Trimming pared 1 base from V and 2 bases from J, leaving 7 bases between. The germline V gene encodes CDR1 SGHDT and CDR2 YYEEEE. The full variable domain, rest sourced from reference TRBV5-6 and TRBJ2-7, is DAGVTQSPTHLIKTRGQQVTLRCSPKSGHDTVSWYQQALGQGPQFIFQYYEEEERQRGNFPDRFSGHQFPNYSSELNVNALLLGDSALYLCASSLLTTYEQYFGPGTRLTVT.